The 21 T cell receptor beta chains reported below all come from one sample, sequenced in a study of blood T cell repertoires in COVID-19. Produced via immunoSEQ multiplex PCR; TCRdb's table is partial and in-frame only. Among about 240,000 clones listed, approximately 86% were seen once. The sample was peripheral blood. The receptors were sampled from a woman aged 25 to 39 with acute or convalescent COVID-19.

V and J are TRBV30 and TRBJ1-2; TRBD1 matches 7 bases. This CDR3 has 14 residues. The germline CDR1 and CDR2 sequences are GTSNPN and SVGIG (reference sequence). The V gene end was trimmed by 2 bases and the J gene end by 4 bases; junction bases not matched to a gene: 7. The CDR3 DNA follows: TGTGCCTGGAGTCCACAGGGGAGGATCTATGGCTACACCTTC. Translating it yields CAWSPQGRIYGYTF.

Here the CDR3 reads CASSQDPQRYTDTQYF. The DNA of the CDR3 is TGCGCCAGCAGCCAAGATCCTCAGCGGTACACAGATACGCAGTATTTT. V is TRBV4-1 and J is TRBJ2-3; possible D gene TRBD2, 5 bases. The germline CDR1 and CDR2 sequences are MGHRA and YSYEKL. The V end lost 0 bases, the J end lost 2 bases, and 12 bases lay between the germline ends. This CDR3 spans 16 amino acids.

The V gene is TRBV13, the J gene TRBJ1-6; D gene uncertain. The CDR3 contains 14 residues. Trimming stripped 5 bases from V and 6 bases from J, with 11 bases between. Germline values: CDR1 PRHDT, CDR2 FYEKMQ (reference sequence). As DNA, the CDR3 is TGTGCCAGCAGCCCGGCGCGGGGTAATTCACCCCTCCACTTT. It encodes CASSPARGNSPLHF. Full variable domain (rest looked up from reference TRBV13 and TRBJ1-6): AAGVIQSPRHLIKEKRETATLKCYPIPRHDTVYWYQQGPGQDPQFLISFYEKMQSDKGSIPDRFSAQQFSDYHSELNMSSLELGDSALYFCASSPARGNSPLHFGNGTRLTVT.

The chain links TRBV11-3 to TRBJ2-7; 9 nucleotides agree with TRBD2. Germline loops: CDR1 SGHNT, CDR2 YENEEA. Unmatched junction bases numbered 8, after V lost 6 bases and J lost 2 bases. The CDR3 consists of 15 residues. This CDR3 is CASSQVREGPYEQYF. Written as DNA, the CDR3 is TGTGCCAGCAGTCAAGTGCGGGAGGGACCCTACGAGCAGTACTTC.

V gene TRBV6-2 or TRBV6-3 combines with J gene TRBJ2-5; no clear D. Germline loops: CDR1 MNHEY, CDR2 SVGEGT. The CDR3 runs to 14 residues. V lost 4 bases, J lost 5 bases, and 14 bases lay in between. The CDR3 DNA follows: TGTGCCAGCAGTTCCGTCGTACTTCCGGAGACCCAGTACTTC. Its protein product is CASSSVVLPETQYF.

The genes are TRBV9 and TRBJ2-2; D unclear. From germline, CDR1 is SGDLS and CDR2 YYNGEE. Trimming pared 4 bases from V and 0 bases from J, leaving 4 bases between. This CDR3 has 13 amino acids. The DNA of the CDR3 is TGTGCCAGCAGCTTTACGAACACCGGGGAGCTGTTTTTT. Its protein is CASSFTNTGELFF.

For the CDR3, the DNA is TGTGCCAGCAGCCCCGTTTACGGGGAGCTGTTTTTT. Its protein is CASSPVYGELFF. The rearrangement joins TRBV6-5 to TRBJ2-2; D gene ambiguous. Germline assignment: CDR1 MNHEY and CDR2 SVGAGI. Trimming pared 6 bases from V and 7 bases from J, leaving 9 bases between. The CDR3 totals 12 residues.

The chain couples TRBV18 to TRBJ2-6; TRBD1 aligns across 9 bases. The germline V gene encodes CDR1 KGHSH and CDR2 LQKENI. This CDR3 has 21 amino acids. With V trimmed by 3 bases and J by 0 bases, 15 bases remained unmatched. The CDR3 is CASSPRVTAETGGSGANVLTF. CDR3 bases: TGTGCCAGCTCACCGAGGGTAACAGCGGAGACAGGGGGCTCTGGGGCCAACGTCCTGACTTTC.

The CDR3 is CAVEDRLGYTF. CDR3 bases: TGTGCAGTGGAGGACAGGTTGGGCTACACCTTC. The chain is built from TRBV30 and TRBJ1-2, with 7 bases aligning to TRBD1. CDR1 is GTSNPN, CDR2 SVGIG, per germline (reference sequence). CDR3 size: 11 residues. Variable domain in full (rest from reference TRBV30 and TRBJ1-2): SQTIHQWPATLVQPVGSPLSLECTVEGTSNPNLYWYRQAAGRGLQLLFYSVGIGQISSEVPQNLSASRPQDRQFILSSKKLLLSDSGFYLCAVEDRLGYTFGSGTRLTVV.

This chain links TRBV29-1 with TRBJ1-5; D is uncertain. The V and J ends lost 1 base and 6 bases respectively, with 7 bases between them. Germline V gene data show CDR1 as SQVTM and CDR2 as ANQGSEA. This CDR3 spans 12 amino acids. As DNA, the CDR3 is TGCAGCGTTGAAGGGTCGGGTCAGCCCCAGCATTTT. Translation: CSVEGSGQPQHF.

The CDR3 bases are TGTGCCAGTAGTATCTCTGCCGGGACTGGTGGGGCCAACGTCCTGACTTTC. Protein: CASSISAGTGGANVLTF. The rearrangement links TRBV19 to TRBJ2-6; tentative D call: TRBD2 (6 bases). Trimming pared 3 bases from V and 3 bases from J, leaving 15 bases between. Germline assignment: CDR1 LNHDA and CDR2 SQIVND (reference sequence). The CDR3 contains 17 residues.

This clone has just one count. The genes are TRBV16 and TRBJ1-2; D is perhaps TRBD1 (6 bases). The CDR3 covers 16 residues. The V gene's germline CDR1 is KGHSY and CDR2 FQNENV. Trimming shortened V by 2 bases and J by 2 bases, and 15 bases separated the two germline ends. Written as DNA, the CDR3 is TGTGCCAGCAGCCAAGTGAGGACAGACCTAAACTATGGCTACACCTTC. Translation: CASSQVRTDLNYGYTF.

This clone was counted only a few times. The rearrangement joins TRBV19 to TRBJ2-1; 10 nucleotides match TRBD2. CDR1 and CDR2 from the germline V gene are LNHDA and SQIVND (reference sequence). The CDR3 is made up of 17 amino acids. Unmatched junction bases numbered 13, after V lost 6 bases and J lost 5 bases. The CDR3 region has the DNA TGTGCCAGTAGACGTGCCCCACGACTAGCGGGCGACAATGAGCAGTTCTTC. It specifies CASRRAPRLAGDNEQFF.

V usage is TRBV6-5 and J usage is TRBJ2-1; 9 nucleotides align to TRBD2. Germline assignment: CDR1 MNHEY and CDR2 SVGAGI. This CDR3 comprises 15 residues. V dropped 3 bases and J dropped 9; count of bases not matched to a gene: 9. CDR3 nucleotide sequence: TGTGCCAGCAGTTATTCGACTAGCGGAGGGGGTGAGCAGTTCTTC. Protein: CASSYSTSGGGEQFF.

The chain carries TRBV11-2 and TRBJ2-5; no firm D call. CDR1 and CDR2 (germline): SGHAT, FQNNGV. The CDR3 runs to 13 residues. V was trimmed by 5 bases and J by 1 base, leaving 8 bases between them. This CDR3 reads CASSLSGQETQYF. CDR3 bases: TGTGCCAGCAGCCTATCAGGCCAAGAGACCCAGTACTTC.

The count of this clone is one. V gene TRBV7-2 combines with J gene TRBJ1-3; 9 bases map to TRBD1. CDR3 size: 17 residues. The V gene's germline CDR1 is SGHTA and CDR2 FQGNSA. V trimming: 1 base; J trimming: 3 bases; junction bases outside the gene matches: 7. The CDR3 DNA sequence: TGTGCCAGCAGCTTAGAACAGGGGGCGGTATATGGAAACACCATATATTTT. Amino acids: CASSLEQGAVYGNTIYF.

The V gene is TRBV4-2, the J gene TRBJ2-3, with 12 bases lining up with TRBD2. V trimming: 0 bases; J trimming: 6 bases; junction bases outside the gene matches: 4. The CDR3 has 16 amino acids. CDR1 and CDR2 from the germline V gene are LGHNA and YNFKEQ. CDR3 nucleotide sequence: TGTGCCAGCAGCCAAGAACTAGCGGGAGGAAGCGATACGCAGTATTTT. Translated, it gives CASSQELAGGSDTQYF.

The gene calls are TRBV18 and TRBJ1-6, with TRBD1 matching 7 bases. This CDR3 is built from 16 residues. Looked up from germline, CDR1 is KGHSH and CDR2 is LQKENI. Trimming cost V 4 bases and J 2 bases; bases outside gene matches: 5. CDR3 amino acids: CASSQTGTAYNSPLHF. In DNA form, the CDR3 reads TGTGCCAGCTCACAAACCGGGACAGCCTATAATTCACCCCTCCACTTT. The full variable domain, completed using reference TRBV18 and TRBJ1-6, is NAGVMQNPRHLVRRRGQEARLRCSPMKGHSHVYWYRQLPEEGLKFMVYLQKENIIDESGMPKERFSAEFPKEGPSILRIQQVVRGDSAAYFCASSQTGTAYNSPLHFGNGTRLTVT.

The chain has TRBV19 and TRBJ1-5; 10 nucleotides align to TRBD1. CDR3 length: 15 amino acids. The germline gives CDR1 LNHDA, CDR2 SQIVND (reference sequence). Germline trimming cut 4 bases from V and 2 bases from J; bases unmatched to any gene: 2. The CDR3 sequence: CASSTGTGGNQPQHF. The CDR3 bases are TGTGCCAGTAGTACCGGGACAGGGGGCAATCAGCCCCAGCATTTT. Full variable domain (outside the CDR3, taken from reference TRBV19 and TRBJ1-5): DGGITQSPKYLFRKEGQNVTLSCEQNLNHDAMYWYRQDPGQGLRLIYYSQIVNDFQKGDIAEGYSVSREKKESFPLTVTSAQKNPTAFYLCASSTGTGGNQPQHFGDGTRLSIL.

The J gene is TRBJ1-5, the V gene TRBV5-6, with unresolved D. With 0 bases removed from V and 6 bases from J, the gap between germline ends came to 10 bases. Per the germline V gene, CDR1 is SGHDT and CDR2 is YYEEEE. The CDR3 contains 14 residues. The CDR3, as DNA: TGTGCCAGCAGCTTGGGCCCGAGCGGTCAGCCCCAGCATTTT. Its translation is CASSLGPSGQPQHF.

The CDR3 DNA reads TGCGCCAGCAGCCGTGGACTCCGTACCTCTAACGAGCAGTACTTC. Translation: CASSRGLRTSNEQYF. The chain combines TRBV4-3 with TRBJ2-7, with D maybe TRBD2 (5 bases). Germline values: CDR1 LGHNA, CDR2 YSLEER. The CDR3 is 15 residues long. V was shortened by 4 bases and J by 5 bases, with 18 bases between the two germline ends.